A single sample gave rise to the 3 T cell receptor beta chains below, sequenced in a study of T cells in Graves' hyperthyroidism and ophthalmopathy. Using RNA transcripts as the source, TCR beta CDR3 regions were amplified. When the TCR CDR3 underwent first-round RT-PCR, the HTBI primer set was used. One entry per CDR3 protein results from TCRdb running MiXCR on the multiplex PCR reads. The sample has about 530,000 distinct CDR3 sequences, approximately 17% seen once. Sequencing input: blood. Every receptor here comes from a woman between 18 and 29 years old with Graves' ophthalmopathy.

This clonotype was counted at least ten times. The rearrangement links TRBV6-1 to TRBJ2-5; possibly TRBD1 for D (6 bases). V lost 3 bases and J 5 bases, leaving 13 bases between the germline ends. Germline V lookup: CDR1 MNHNS, CDR2 SASEGT. The CDR3 is 14 amino acids. The CDR3 DNA reads as TGTGCCAGCAGTGACCAGGGGCGCGATGAGACCCAGTACTTC. The encoded protein is CASSDQGRDETQYF.

This clonotype was seen a handful of times. The J gene is TRBJ2-2, the V gene TRBV20-1; D ambiguous. CDR1 and CDR2 (germline): DFQATT, SNEGSKA (reference sequence). This CDR3 has 13 residues. The CDR3 loop is CSKMDKNTGELFF. The CDR3 nucleotides read TGCTCAAAAATGGATAAGAACACCGGGGAGCTGTTTTTT.

This clonotype came up many times. The chain combines TRBV3-1 with TRBJ2-5, with D possibly being TRBD2 (6 bases). Trimming removed 4 bases from V and 1 base from J, with 10 bases in between. Germline V gene sequence: CDR1 LGHDT, CDR2 YNNKEL (reference sequence). CDR3 length: 14 amino acids. DNA for the CDR3: TGTGCCAGCAGCCGCCGGGACTTCCAAGAGACCCAGTACTTC. Its protein is CASSRRDFQETQYF.